The source of this T cell receptor beta chain is a study of tumor-infiltrating lymphocytes in localized non-small cell lung cancer. Sequencing used immunoSEQ multiplex PCR; TCRdb keeps in-frame clones, though not all of them. The table lists about 8,500 clones, roughly 80% of them singletons, with roughly 17% in the top ten. Germline V gene sequence: CDR1 SGDLS, CDR2 YYNGEE. The CDR3 totals 14 residues. Trimming took off 2 bases at V and 3 bases at J, with 11 bases between the two ends. The clonotype was recovered from a human donor with non-small cell lung cancer. Sequenced: uninvolved lung tissue not adjacent to the tumor. The gene calls are TRBV9 and TRBJ1-2; D call uncertain. CDR3 DNA sequence: TGTGCCAGCAGCGTTCGTGCCGCTGACTATGGCTACACCTTC. Translating gives CASSVRAADYGYTF. The complete variable domain, with remaining parts taken from reference TRBV9 and TRBJ1-2, reads DSGVTQTPKHLITATGQRVTLRCSPRSGDLSVYWYQQSLDQGLQFLIQYYNGEERAKGNILERFSAQQFPDLHSELNLSSLELGDSALYFCASSVRAADYGYTFGSGTRLTVV.